This TCR beta chain was captured in a study of blood T cell repertoires in COVID-19. The wider study: Sources were T cells, B-cell-depleted T cells, or PBMCs; the material itself was cDNA or gDNA.

The V and J ends lost 2 bases and 8 bases respectively, with 12 bases between them. The CDR3 consists of 14 residues. CDR1 and CDR2 from the germline V gene are MNHEY and SVGAGI. The data were produced by immunoSEQ multiplex PCR, yet TCRdb's version contains in-frame clones alone and is incomplete. This sample has approximately 92,000 clones, with 81% found just once. This clonotype originated in a man in his sixties with acute or convalescent COVID-19. The V and J genes are TRBV6-5 and TRBJ1-4; D is undetermined. Sequencing was performed on peripheral blood. CDR3: CASSYGPLKEKLFF. The DNA for the CDR3 is TGTGCCAGCAGTTACGGGCCCCTGAAGGAAAAACTGTTTTTT.